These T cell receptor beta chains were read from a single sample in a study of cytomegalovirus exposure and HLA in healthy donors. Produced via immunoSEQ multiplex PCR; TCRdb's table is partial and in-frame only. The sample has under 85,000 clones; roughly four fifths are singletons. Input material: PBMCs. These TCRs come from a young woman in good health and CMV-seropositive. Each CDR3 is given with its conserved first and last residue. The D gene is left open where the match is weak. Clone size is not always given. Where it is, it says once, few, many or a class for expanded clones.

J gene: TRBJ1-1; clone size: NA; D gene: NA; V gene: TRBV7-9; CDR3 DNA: TGTGCCAGCAGCCAAGACAGTAACACTGAAGCTTTCTTT; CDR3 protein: CASSQDSNTEAFF
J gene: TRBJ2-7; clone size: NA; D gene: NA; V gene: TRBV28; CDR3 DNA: TGTGCCAGCAGCAGCGGGACATACCACTACGAGCAGTACTTC; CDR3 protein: CASSSGTYHYEQYF
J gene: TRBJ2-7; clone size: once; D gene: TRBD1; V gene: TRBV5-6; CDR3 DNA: TGTGCCAGCAGCTTTCAACTTGGCAGGGGGCCCCCTAGGTCCTACGAGCAGTACTTC; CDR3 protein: CASSFQLGRGPPRSYEQYF
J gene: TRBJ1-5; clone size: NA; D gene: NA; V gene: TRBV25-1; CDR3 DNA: TGTGCCAGCAGTGCCCCGGGACAGCCCCAGCATTTT; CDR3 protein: CASSAPGQPQHF
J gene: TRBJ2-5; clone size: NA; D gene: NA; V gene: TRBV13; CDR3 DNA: TGTGCCAGCAACGCCGGCGGCCAAGAGACCCAGTACTTC; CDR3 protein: CASNAGGQETQYF
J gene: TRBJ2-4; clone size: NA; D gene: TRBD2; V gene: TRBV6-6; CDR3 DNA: TGTGCCAGCAGTCCCAGCGGGAGCCGCGGAAACATTCAGTACTTC; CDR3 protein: CASSPSGSRGNIQYF
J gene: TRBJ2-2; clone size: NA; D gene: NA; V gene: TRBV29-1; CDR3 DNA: TGCAGCGTTGGTCTAGCATCGAACACCGGGGAGCTGTTTTTT; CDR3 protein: CSVGLASNTGELFF
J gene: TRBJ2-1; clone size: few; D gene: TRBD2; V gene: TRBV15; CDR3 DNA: TGTGCCACCAGCAGGGCCGGGACTAGTGGTCATGAGCAGTTCTTC; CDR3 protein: CATSRAGTSGHEQFF
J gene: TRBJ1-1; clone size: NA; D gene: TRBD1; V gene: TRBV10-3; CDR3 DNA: TGTGCCATCAGTGCCCGGGACAGGGTTACGGCTTTCTTT; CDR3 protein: CAISARDRVTAFF
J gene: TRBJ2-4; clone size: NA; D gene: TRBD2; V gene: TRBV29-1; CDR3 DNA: TGCAGCGGACGGGGCGGGGGGAAAAACATTCAGTACTTC; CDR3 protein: CSGRGGGKNIQYF
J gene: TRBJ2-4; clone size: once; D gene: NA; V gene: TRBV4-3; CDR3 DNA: TGCGCCAGCAGCCAAGAATGGAGGGCGGACATTCAGTACTTC; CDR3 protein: CASSQEWRADIQYF
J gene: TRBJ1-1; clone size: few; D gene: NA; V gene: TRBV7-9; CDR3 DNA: TGTGCCAGCAGCTCGGGGATCATGAACACTGAAGCTTTCTTT; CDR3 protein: CASSSGIMNTEAFF
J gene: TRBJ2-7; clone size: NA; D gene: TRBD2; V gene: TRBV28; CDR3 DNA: TGTGCCAGCAGTTTAGCGGGGGTTTACGAGCAGTACTTC; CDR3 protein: CASSLAGVYEQYF
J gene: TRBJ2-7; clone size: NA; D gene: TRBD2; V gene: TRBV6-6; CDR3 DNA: TGTGCCAGCAGTTACGGGACTAGCGTCTACGAGCAGTACTTC; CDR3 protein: CASSYGTSVYEQYF
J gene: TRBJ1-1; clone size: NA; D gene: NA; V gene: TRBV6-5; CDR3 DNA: TGTGCCAGCAGGAAACGGGATCGCACTGAAGCTTTCTTT; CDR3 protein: CASRKRDRTEAFF